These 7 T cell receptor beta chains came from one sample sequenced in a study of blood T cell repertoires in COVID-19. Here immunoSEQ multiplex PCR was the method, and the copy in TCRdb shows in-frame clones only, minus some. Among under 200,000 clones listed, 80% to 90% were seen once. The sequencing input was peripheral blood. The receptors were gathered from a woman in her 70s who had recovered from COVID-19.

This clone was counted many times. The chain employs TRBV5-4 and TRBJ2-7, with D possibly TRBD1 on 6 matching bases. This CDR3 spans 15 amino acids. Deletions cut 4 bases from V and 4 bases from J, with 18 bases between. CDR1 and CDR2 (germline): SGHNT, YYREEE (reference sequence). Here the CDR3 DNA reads TGTGCCAGCAGCCCCCAGGGGCAGGTGGGGTACGAGCAGTACTTC. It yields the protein CASSPQGQVGYEQYF.

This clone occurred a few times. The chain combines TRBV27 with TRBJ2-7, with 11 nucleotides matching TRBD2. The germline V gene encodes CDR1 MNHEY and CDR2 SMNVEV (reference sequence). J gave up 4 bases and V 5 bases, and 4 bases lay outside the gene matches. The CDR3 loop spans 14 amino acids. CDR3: CASSPGTSGYEQYF. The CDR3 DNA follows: TGTGCCAGCAGTCCCGGGACTAGCGGTTACGAGCAGTACTTC.

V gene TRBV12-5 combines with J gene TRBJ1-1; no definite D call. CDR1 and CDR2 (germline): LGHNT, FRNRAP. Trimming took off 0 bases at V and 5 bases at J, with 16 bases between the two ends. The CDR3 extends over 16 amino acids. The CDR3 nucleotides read TGTGCTAGTGGTTTGGTAGAATATCAGCCCAGGACTGAAGCTTTCTTT. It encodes CASGLVEYQPRTEAFF.

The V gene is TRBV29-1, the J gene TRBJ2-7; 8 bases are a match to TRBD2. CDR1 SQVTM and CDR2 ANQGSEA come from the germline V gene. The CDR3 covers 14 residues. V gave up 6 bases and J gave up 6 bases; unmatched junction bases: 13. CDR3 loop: CSVPGGGRYGEQYF. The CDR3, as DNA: TGCAGCGTCCCCGGGGGGGGCCGGTATGGCGAGCAGTACTTC.

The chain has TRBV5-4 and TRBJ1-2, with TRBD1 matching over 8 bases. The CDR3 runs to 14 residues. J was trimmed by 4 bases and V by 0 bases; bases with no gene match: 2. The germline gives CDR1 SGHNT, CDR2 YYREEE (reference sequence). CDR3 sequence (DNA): TGTGCCAGCAGCTTGGGGACAGGGACCTATGGCTACACCTTC. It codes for CASSLGTGTYGYTF. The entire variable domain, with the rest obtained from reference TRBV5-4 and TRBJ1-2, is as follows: ETGVTQSPTHLIKTRGQQVTLRCSSQSGHNTVSWYQQALGQGPQFIFQYYREEENGRGNFPPRFSGLQFPNYSSELNVNALELDDSALYLCASSLGTGTYGYTFGSGTRLTVV.

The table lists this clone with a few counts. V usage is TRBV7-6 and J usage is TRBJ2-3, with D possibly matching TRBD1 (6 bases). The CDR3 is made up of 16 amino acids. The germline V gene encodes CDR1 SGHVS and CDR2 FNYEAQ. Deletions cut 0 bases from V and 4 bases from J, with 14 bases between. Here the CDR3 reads CASSLAYGGAADTQYF. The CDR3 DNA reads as TGTGCCAGCAGCTTAGCGTATGGGGGCGCAGCAGATACGCAGTATTTT.

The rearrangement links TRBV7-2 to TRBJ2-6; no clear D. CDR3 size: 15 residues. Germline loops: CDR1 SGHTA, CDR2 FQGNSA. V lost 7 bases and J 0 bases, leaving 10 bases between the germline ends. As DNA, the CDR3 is TGTGCCAGCACCCCGAGCCGCTCTGGGGCCAACGTCCTGACTTTC. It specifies CASTPSRSGANVLTF.